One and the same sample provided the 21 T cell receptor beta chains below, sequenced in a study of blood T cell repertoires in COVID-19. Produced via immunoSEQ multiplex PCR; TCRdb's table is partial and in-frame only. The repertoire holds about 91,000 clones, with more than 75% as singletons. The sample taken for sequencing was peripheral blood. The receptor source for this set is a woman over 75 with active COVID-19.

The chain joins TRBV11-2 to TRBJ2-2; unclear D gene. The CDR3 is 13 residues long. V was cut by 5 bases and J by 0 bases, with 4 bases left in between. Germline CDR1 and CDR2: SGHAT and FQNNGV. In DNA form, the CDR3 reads TGTGCCAGCAGCCCTTCGAACACCGGGGAGCTGTTTTTT. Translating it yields CASSPSNTGELFF. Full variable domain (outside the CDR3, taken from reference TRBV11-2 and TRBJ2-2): EAGVAQSPRYKIIEKRQSVAFWCNPISGHATLYWYQQILGQGPKLLIQFQNNGVVDDSQLPKDRFSAERLKGVDSTLKIQPAKLEDSAVYLCASSPSNTGELFFGEGSRLTVL.

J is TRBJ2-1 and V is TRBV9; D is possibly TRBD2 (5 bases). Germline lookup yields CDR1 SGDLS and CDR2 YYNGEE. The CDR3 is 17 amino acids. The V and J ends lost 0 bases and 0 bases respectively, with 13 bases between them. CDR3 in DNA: TGTGCCAGCAGCGTAGAATCTCCGGGGAGCTCCTACAATGAGCAGTTCTTC. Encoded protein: CASSVESPGSSYNEQFF.

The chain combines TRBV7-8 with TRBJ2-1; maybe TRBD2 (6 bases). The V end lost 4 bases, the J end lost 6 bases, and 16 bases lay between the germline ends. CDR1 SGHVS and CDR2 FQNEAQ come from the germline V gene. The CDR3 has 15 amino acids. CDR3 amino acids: CASSSGTLNGNEQFF. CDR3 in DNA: TGTGCCAGCAGCTCGGGGACTCTCAATGGCAATGAGCAGTTCTTC.

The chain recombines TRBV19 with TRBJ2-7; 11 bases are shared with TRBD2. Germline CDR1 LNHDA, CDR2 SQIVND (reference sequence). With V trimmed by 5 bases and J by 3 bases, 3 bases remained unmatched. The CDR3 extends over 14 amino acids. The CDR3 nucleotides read TGTGCCAGTAGTGCCGGACTAGCGGGCTACGAGCAGTACTTC. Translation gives CASSAGLAGYEQYF.

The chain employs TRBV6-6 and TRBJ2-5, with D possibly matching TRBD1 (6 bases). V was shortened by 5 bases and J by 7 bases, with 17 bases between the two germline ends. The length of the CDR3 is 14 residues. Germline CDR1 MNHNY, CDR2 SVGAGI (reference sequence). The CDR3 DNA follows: TGTGCCAGCAGTGTGGACAGAGGCGTCGGGACCCAGTACTTC. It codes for CASSVDRGVGTQYF.

This chain's CDR3 is CASSRMTPSTDTQYF. CDR3 nucleotides: TGTGCCAGCAGCCGCATGACGCCTAGTACAGATACGCAGTATTTT. The chain uses TRBV14 and TRBJ2-3; no clear D. V was clipped by 4 bases and J by 3 bases, with 14 bases between them. In germline, CDR1 is SGHDN, CDR2 FVKESK. CDR3 size: 15 residues. Complete variable domain (other parts from reference TRBV14 and TRBJ2-3): EAGVTQFPSHSVIEKGQTVTLRCDPISGHDNLYWYRRVMGKEIKFLLHFVKESKQDESGMPNNRFLAERTGGTYSTLKVQPAELEDSGVYFCASSRMTPSTDTQYFGPGTRLTVL.

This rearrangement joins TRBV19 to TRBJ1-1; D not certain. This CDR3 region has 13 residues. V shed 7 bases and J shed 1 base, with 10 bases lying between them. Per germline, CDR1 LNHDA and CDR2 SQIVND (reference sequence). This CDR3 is CASKRYPNTEAFF. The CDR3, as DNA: TGTGCCAGTAAGAGGTACCCGAACACTGAAGCTTTCTTT.

Here the CDR3 reads CASSFTGGNNSPLHF. In DNA form, the CDR3 reads TGTGCCAGCAGTTTTACAGGGGGAAATAATTCACCCCTCCACTTT. The chain joins TRBV27 to TRBJ1-6; 8 bases agree with TRBD1. V was clipped by 3 bases and J by 5 bases; unmatched bases: 3. Germline assignment: CDR1 MNHEY and CDR2 SMNVEV (reference sequence). CDR3 length: 15 residues.

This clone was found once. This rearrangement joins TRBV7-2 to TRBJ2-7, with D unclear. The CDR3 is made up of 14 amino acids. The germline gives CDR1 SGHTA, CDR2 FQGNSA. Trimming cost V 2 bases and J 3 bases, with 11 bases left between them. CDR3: CASSLPYHFYEQYF. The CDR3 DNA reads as TGTGCCAGCAGCTTACCCTACCATTTCTACGAGCAGTACTTC.

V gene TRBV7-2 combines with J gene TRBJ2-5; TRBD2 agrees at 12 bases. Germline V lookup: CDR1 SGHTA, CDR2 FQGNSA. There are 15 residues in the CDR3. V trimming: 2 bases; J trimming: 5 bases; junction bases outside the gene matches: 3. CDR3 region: CASSLRGTSGETQYF. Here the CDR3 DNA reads TGTGCCAGCAGCTTACGAGGGACTAGCGGGGAGACCCAGTACTTC.

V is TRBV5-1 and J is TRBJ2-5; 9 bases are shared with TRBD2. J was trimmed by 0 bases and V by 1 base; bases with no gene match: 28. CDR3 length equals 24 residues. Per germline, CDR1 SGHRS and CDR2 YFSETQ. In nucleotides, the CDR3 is TGCGCCAGCAGCTTGATCATCGGACAGCTAGATTCATCGACTAGCGGAACGTACCAAGAGACCCAGTACTTC. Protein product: CASSLIIGQLDSSTSGTYQETQYF.

The CDR3, as DNA: TGTGCCAGCAGCCGAGAGACCCAGTACTTC. Translation gives CASSRETQYF. The V and J genes are TRBV2 and TRBJ2-5, with D uncertain. CDR3 size: 10 residues. Germline V gives CDR1 SNHLY, CDR2 FYNNEI. Trimming took off 6 bases at V and 4 bases at J, with 3 bases between the two ends.

The DNA of the CDR3 is TGTGCCAGCAGCCGGGATTGGGGGGCTAACTATGGCTACACCTTC. Protein product: CASSRDWGANYGYTF. This chain joins TRBV7-6 and TRBJ1-2; tentatively, D is TRBD1 (5 bases). The CDR3 is 15 amino acids. Germline V CDR1 and CDR2: SGHVS, FNYEAQ. V lost 5 bases and J lost 0, with 13 bases in between.

Written as DNA, the CDR3 is TGTGCCAGCAGCTCGGGGCCGGGACAGGGTACGCAGTATTTT. It specifies CASSSGPGQGTQYF. V usage is TRBV11-3 and J usage is TRBJ2-3; 9 positions agree with TRBD1. The ends lost 4 bases at V and 8 bases at J; junction bases unmatched: 7. There are 14 residues in the CDR3. Germline-derived CDR1 and CDR2 are SGHNT and YENEEA. Variable domain in full (rest from reference TRBV11-3 and TRBJ2-3): EAGVVQSPRYKIIEKKQPVAFWCNPISGHNTLYWYLQNLGQGPELLIRYENEEAVDDSQLPKDRFSAERLKGVDSTLKIQPAELGDSAVYLCASSSGPGQGTQYFGPGTRLTVL.

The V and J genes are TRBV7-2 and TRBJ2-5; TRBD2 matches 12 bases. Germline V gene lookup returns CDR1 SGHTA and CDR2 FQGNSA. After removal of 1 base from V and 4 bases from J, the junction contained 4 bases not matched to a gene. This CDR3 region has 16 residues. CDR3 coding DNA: TGTGCCAGCAGCTTAGACCTAGCGGGAGGGCGAGAGACCCAGTACTTC. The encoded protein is CASSLDLAGGRETQYF. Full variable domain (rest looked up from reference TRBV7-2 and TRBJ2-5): GAGVSQSPSNKVTEKGKDVELRCDPISGHTALYWYRQSLGQGLEFLIYFQGNSAPDKSGLPSDRFSAERTGGSVSTLTIQRTQQEDSAVYLCASSLDLAGGRETQYFGPGTRLLVL.

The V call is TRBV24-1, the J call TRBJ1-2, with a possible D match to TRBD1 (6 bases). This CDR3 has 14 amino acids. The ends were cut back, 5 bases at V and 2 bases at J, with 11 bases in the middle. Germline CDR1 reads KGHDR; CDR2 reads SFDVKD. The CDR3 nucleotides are TGTGCCACCAGTGGGGCAGGGGCAAACTATGGCTACACCTTC. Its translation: CATSGAGANYGYTF.

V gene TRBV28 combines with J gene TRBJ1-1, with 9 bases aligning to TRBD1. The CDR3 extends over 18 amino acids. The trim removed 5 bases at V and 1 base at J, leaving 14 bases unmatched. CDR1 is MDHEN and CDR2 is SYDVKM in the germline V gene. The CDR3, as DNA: TGTGCCAGCAGTCACCTACTCGGGACAGGGCAGGGGAACACTGAAGCTTTCTTT. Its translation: CASSHLLGTGQGNTEAFF.

In DNA, the CDR3 is TGTGCCAGCAGCTTGGCCGCAGGGGGAGCGTACGAGCAGTACTTC. It translates to CASSLAAGGAYEQYF. This chain connects TRBV5-6 to TRBJ2-7; TRBD1 agrees at 7 bases. This CDR3 has 15 residues. The germline V gene has CDR1 SGHDT and CDR2 YYEEEE. V lost 0 bases and J lost 4; bases outside the gene matches: 7.

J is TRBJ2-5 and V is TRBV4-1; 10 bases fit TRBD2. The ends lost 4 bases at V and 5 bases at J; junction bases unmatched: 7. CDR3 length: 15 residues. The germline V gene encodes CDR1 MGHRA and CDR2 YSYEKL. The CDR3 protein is CASSPGGAGGETQYF. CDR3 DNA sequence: TGCGCCAGCAGCCCCGGAGGAGCGGGAGGGGAGACCCAGTACTTC.

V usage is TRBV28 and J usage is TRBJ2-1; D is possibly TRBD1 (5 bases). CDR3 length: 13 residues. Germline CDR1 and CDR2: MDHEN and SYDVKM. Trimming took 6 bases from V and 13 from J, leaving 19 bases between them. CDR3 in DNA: TGTGCCAGCAGGACCTCTAGGGGTCAGCCCCAGTTCTTC. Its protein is CASRTSRGQPQFF.

This chain's CDR3 is CASSEGGGQGAKNIQYF. The CDR3 DNA reads as TGCGCCAGCAGTGAGGGAGGGGGCCAGGGGGCCAAAAACATTCAGTACTTC. The V and J genes are TRBV10-2 and TRBJ2-4, with a possible D match to TRBD1 (7 bases). From germline, CDR1 is WSHSY and CDR2 SAAADI. Deletions cut 2 bases from V and 1 base from J, with 15 bases between. The CDR3 has 17 residues.